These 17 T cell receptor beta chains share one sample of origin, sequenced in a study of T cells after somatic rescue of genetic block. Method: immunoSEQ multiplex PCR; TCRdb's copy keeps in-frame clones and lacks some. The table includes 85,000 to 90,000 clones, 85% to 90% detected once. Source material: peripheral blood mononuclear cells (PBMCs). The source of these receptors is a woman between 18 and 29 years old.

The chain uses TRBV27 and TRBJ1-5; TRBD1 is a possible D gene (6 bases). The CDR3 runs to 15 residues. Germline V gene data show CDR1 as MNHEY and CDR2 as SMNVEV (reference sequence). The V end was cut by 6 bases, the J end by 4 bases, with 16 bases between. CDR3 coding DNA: TGTGCCAGCAGCCACGAACAGGGTTGGAATCAGCCCCAGCATTTT. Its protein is CASSHEQGWNQPQHF.

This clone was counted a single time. This chain's CDR3 is CASYMGQGAHGYTF. In DNA, the CDR3 is TGTGCCAGCTATATGGGACAGGGGGCGCATGGCTACACCTTC. The rearrangement links TRBV28 to TRBJ1-2, with TRBD1 matching over 12 bases. The CDR3 sequence is 14 residues long. V trimming: 8 bases; J trimming: 6 bases; junction bases outside the gene matches: 7. The germline V gene has CDR1 MDHEN and CDR2 SYDVKM.

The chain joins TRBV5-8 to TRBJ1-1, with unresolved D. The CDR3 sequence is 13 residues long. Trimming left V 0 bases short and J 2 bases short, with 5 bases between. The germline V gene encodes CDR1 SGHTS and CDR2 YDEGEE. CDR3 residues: CASSLGHNTEAFF. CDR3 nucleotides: TGTGCCAGCAGCTTGGGACATAACACTGAAGCTTTCTTT.

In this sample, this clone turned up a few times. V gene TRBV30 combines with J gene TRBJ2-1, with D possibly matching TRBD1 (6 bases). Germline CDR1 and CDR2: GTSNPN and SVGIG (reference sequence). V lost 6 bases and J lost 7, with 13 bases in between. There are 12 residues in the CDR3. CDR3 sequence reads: CACIRRGNEQFF. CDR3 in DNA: TGTGCCTGTATACGCAGGGGTAATGAGCAGTTCTTC.

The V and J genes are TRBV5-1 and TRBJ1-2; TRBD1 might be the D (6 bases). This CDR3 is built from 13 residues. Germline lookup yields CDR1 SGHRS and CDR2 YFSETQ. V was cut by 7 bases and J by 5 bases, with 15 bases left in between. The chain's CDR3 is CASRPEGGYGYTF. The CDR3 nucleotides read TGCGCCAGCCGGCCAGAAGGGGGTTATGGCTACACCTTC.

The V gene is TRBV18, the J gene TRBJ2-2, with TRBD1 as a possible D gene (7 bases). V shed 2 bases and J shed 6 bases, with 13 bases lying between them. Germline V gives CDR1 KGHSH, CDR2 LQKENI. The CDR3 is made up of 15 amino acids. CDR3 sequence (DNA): TGTGCCAGCTCACCATTCGCCAGGGGGGCCGGGGAGCTGTTTTTT. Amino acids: CASSPFARGAGELFF.

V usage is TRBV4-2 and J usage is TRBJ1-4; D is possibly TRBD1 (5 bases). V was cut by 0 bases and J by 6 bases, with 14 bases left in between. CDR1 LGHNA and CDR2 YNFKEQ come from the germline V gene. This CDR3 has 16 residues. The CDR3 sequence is CASSQDRRGFYEKLFF. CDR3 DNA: TGTGCCAGCAGCCAAGATAGAAGGGGTTTTTATGAAAAACTGTTTTTT.

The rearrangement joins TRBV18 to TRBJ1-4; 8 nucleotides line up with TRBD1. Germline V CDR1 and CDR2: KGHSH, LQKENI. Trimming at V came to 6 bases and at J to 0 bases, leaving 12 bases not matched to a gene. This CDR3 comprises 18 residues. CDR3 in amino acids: CASSDRVEVVATNEKLFF. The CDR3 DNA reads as TGTGCCAGCTCGGACAGGGTGGAAGTTGTTGCAACTAATGAAAAACTGTTTTTT.

The CDR3: CSVSGLSYGYTF. The CDR3 DNA reads as TGCAGCGTTTCGGGACTGAGCTATGGCTACACCTTC. The chain joins TRBV29-1 to TRBJ1-2; a possible D gene is TRBD1 (5 bases). The germline gives CDR1 SQVTM, CDR2 ANQGSEA. V lost 5 bases and J lost 4, with 11 bases in between. The CDR3 contains 12 residues.

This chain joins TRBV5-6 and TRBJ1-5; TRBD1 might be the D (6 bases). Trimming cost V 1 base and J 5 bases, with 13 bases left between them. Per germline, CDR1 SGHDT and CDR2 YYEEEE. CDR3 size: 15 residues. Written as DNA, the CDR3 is TGTGCCAGCAGCTTGATGGGACAAGGGGATCAGCCCCAGCATTTT. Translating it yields CASSLMGQGDQPQHF.

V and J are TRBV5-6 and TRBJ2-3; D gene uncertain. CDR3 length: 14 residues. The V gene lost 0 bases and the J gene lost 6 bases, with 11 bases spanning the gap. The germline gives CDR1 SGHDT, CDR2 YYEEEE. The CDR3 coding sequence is TGTGCCAGCAGCTTGGGTTTCCCTTTTGATACGCAGTATTTT. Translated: CASSLGFPFDTQYF.

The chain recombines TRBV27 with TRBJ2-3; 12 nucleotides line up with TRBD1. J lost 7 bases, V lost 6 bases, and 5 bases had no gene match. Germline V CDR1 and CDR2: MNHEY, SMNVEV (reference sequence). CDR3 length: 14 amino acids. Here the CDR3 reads CASRGTGGAYTQYF. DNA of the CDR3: TGTGCCAGCAGGGGGACAGGGGGCGCGTATACGCAGTATTTT.

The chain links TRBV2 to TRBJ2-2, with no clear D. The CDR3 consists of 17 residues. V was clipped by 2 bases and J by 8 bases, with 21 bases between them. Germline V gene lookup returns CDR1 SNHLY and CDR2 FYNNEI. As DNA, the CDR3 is TGTGCCAGCAGTGAAAGAGATGCGAGAGGATTGGGAGGGGAGCTGTTTTTT. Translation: CASSERDARGLGGELFF.

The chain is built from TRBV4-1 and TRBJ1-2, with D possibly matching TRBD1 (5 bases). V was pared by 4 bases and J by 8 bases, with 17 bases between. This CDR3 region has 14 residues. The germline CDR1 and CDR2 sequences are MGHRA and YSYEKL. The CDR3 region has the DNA TGCGCCAGCAGCCGACCGGGGACCGCAAAGGGCTACACCTTC. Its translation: CASSRPGTAKGYTF.

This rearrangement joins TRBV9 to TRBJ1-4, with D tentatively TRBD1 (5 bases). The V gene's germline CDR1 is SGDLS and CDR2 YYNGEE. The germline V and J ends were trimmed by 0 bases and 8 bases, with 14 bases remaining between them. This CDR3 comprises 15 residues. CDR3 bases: TGTGCCAGCAGCGTAGAGGCAGGTGGGGGGGAAAAACTGTTTTTT. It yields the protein CASSVEAGGGEKLFF.

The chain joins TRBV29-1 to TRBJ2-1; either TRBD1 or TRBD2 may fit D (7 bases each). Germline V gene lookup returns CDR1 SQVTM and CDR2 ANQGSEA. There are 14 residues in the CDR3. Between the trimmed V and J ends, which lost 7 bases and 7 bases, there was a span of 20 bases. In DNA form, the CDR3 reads TGCAGCGGCCGGGGAGGGGGCGACGTGAATGAGCAGTTCTTC. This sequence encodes CSGRGGGDVNEQFF.

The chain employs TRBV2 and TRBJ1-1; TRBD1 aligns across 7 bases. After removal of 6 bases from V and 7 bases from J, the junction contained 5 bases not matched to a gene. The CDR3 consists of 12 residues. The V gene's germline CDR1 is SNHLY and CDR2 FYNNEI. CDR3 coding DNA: TGTGCCAGCAGCGGGACAGACTATGAAGCTTTCTTT. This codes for CASSGTDYEAFF.